What follows describes a single T cell receptor (beta chain). Only in-frame clones appear in the TCRdb table, and some are missing; sequencing was by immunoSEQ multiplex PCR. Of 100,000 or so clones in the sample, 65% to 85% are singletons; the top ten hold roughly 17%. The CDR3 is made up of 15 amino acids. Germline V lookup: CDR1 MNHEY, CDR2 SVGAGI. Trimming pared 6 bases from V and 4 bases from J, leaving 13 bases between. This record comes from a study of blood T cell repertoires in COVID-19. Specimen: peripheral blood. The chain joins TRBV6-5 to TRBJ1-6; the D gene is possibly TRBD1 (5 bases). The sequence was obtained from a woman aged 60-70 years with acute or convalescent COVID-19. The CDR3 DNA sequence: TGTGCCAGCAGCACCCGGACACGATATAATTCACCCCTCCACTTT. Its translation: CASSTRTRYNSPLHF.